This T cell receptor (beta chain) emerged from a study of regulatory T cells in long-lasting Graves disease (dated by TCRdb to 2020 to 2022). Regarding the research as a whole: Antithyroid drugs had been taken for less than 3 months by newly diagnosed Graves' disease patients. This study used TCR sequencing and RNA sequencing of peripheral blood to compare persistent Graves' disease patients against newly diagnosed Graves' disease patients. The study was registered as a clinical trial and conducted in China. A total of roughly 35 samples underwent TCR sequencing: around 13 from persistent and roughly 20 from newly diagnosed Graves' disease patients. What the work shows at the level of the full study, not this receptor alone: Preferential use of TRBV28, TRBJ1-2 and TRBJ2-5 was observed in persistent disease, whereas TRBV20-1 and TRBJ2-1 were favored in newly diagnosed disease. The small sample size was acknowledged by the authors as a limitation that may reduce accuracy. Peripheral blood alone was examined, since thyroid tissue, which constituted the primary lesion, could not be accessed. Sequencing and analysis were restricted to the TCR beta chain. Lower TCR Shannon entropy and fewer highly expanded clones were observed in persistent Graves' disease patients than in newly diagnosed patients, which suggested clonal expansion. Patients with persistent disease shared more public clonotypes (approximately 2,500) than newly diagnosed patients did (about 1,000).

This clonotype showed up just a few times. Its antigen is currently not known. No much larger clone is present one base from it, and per-base qualities are unavailable. CDR1 and CDR2, looked up from the germline V gene (reference sequence), are DFQATT and SNEGSKA. V ends up 7 bases short and J 3 bases short, with an unmatched junction base count of 8. The CDR3 holds 13 amino acids from the cysteine to the phenylalanine. Just CDR3 DNA is preserved here, 39 bases in frame from base 1. Libraries were built with multiplex PCR. The sequencer listed for this sample is Illumina HiSeq 4000. CDR3 regions were amplified by Arm-PCR with iRepertoire HTBI primers to construct TCR beta libraries. Gel purification was performed on PCR products prior to sequencing. The authors processed their data as follows. Gene usage analysis of CDR3 amino acid clonotypes used the approximately 62 TRBV and more than 13 TRBJ segments found across samples. Filtered high-quality paired reads were merged into contigs using COPE and FqMerger. BLAST was used to align contigs to IMGT TRBV, TRBD and TRBJ reference genes, with CDR3 defined following IMGT. Any clonotype with a frequency above 0.1% was classified as a highly expanded clone. Shannon entropy served as the measure of repertoire diversity, while the Gini coefficient captured V-J evenness. A clonotype found in more than one individual was treated as public. The public sequencing data were trimmed at Q25 with fastp and processed into clonotypes with MiXCR by TCRdb, which kept only in-frame beta chains. Merged by CDR3 protein, the rows form single entries marked with the most common genes and DNA. TCRdb assigned the V and J calls; the authors' analysis was not used. This sample lists about 540,000 distinct CDR3 sequences; approximately 13% were detected once. 10% of the sample comes from the top ten.

The intended sense of this specimen's time point label: newly diagnosed GD, antithyroid drugs for less than 3 months. RNA was extracted from PBMCs in TRIzol for both TCR sequencing and RNA sequencing. The diagnosis of Graves' disease was made according to American Thyroid Association guidelines. Patients were recruited from an endocrinology department in Xi'an, China. Each patient gave roughly 10 milliliters of peripheral blood, collected in an EDTA anticoagulant tube. Ficoll Paque Plus density gradient separation was used to isolate PBMCs, and no additional T cell sorting was done. An Agilent 2100 Bioanalyzer and agarose gel were used to check RNA quality, while a NanoDrop 2000 measured RNA concentration. The same data also contributed to another study, on T cells in Graves' hyperthyroidism and ophthalmopathy. As the second study states: Stable Graves' hyperthyroidism was defined as the absence of progression to ophthalmopathy over 18 months of follow-up. Hyperthyroidism patients were newly diagnosed, with disease duration under 2 months, and aged 18 to 65 years. Exclusion was applied to patients with uncontrolled infections, other autoimmune diseases, pregnancy or lactation. Diagnoses were based on clinical symptoms, serum thyroxine and TRAb, thyroid ultrasound and orbital computed tomography. A first-round RT-PCR of the TCR CDR3 used the HTBI primer set with the Qiagen OneStep RT-PCR kit. Most expanded thyroid clonotypes (frequency above 0.001) were also detected in blood, a finding suggesting that blood repertoires may reflect thyroid immune responses. In cross-validation, a model built on a 13 V-J signature told ophthalmopathy apart from stable hyperthyroidism with 87.88% sensitivity and about 81% specificity, and in testing the same model reached 80%/75%. During validation, the model predicted progression to ophthalmopathy a median of around six months ahead of onset, with more than 60% sensitivity and less than 85% specificity. TCR V-J signatures able to tell the groups apart were searched for in a discovery cohort of 100 patients, of whom over 40 had Graves' ophthalmopathy and under 65 had stable Graves' hyperthyroidism. Whether ophthalmopathy could be predicted prospectively was tested in an independent validation cohort made up of under 20 hyperthyroidism patients plus 17 patients who later progressed to ophthalmopathy. The approximately 100 discovery patients were divided at random into training and test sets in a 7:3 ratio. The study also compared thyroid tissue and blood T-cell repertoires from several Graves' hyperthyroidism patients. After sampling, hyperthyroidism patients received methimazole starting at 30 mg daily, and ophthalmopathy patients received high-dose intravenous methylprednisolone. A second multiplex PCR round built the libraries, followed by size selection and purification. Sequencing of the libraries was done on an Illumina HiSeq2000 using paired-end 100 bp reads. SOAPnuke was used to process the raw data, removing reads that contained adapters or uncalled bases, had a mean Phred below 15, or lacked an exact match to the constant primer or identifier. High-quality paired reads were merged using COPE v1.2.5, and each unique nucleotide sequence was defined as a clonotype. MiTCR v1.1 was used to align the clonotypes against IMGT TRBV, TRBD and TRBJ reference segments. The analysis included only V-J combinations with a frequency above 0.0001, which together covered around 99% of the repertoires. The TCS score was defined as F50 (clonal expansion) divided by E x V (chaos), with BLOSUM62-based TCRdist calculated between CDR3 peptides within each V-J. Welch's t-statistics and random forest reduced around 510 V-J features to 10 to 15, which were used in a naive Bayes classifier (R e1071). No statistical method was used to fix the sample size in advance, and group allocation was not hidden from the investigators. According to the paper, TCR Vbeta CDR3 sequencing was carried out on 135 peripheral blood samples, which came from 40 to 45 ophthalmopathy, under 80 hyperthyroidism and approximately 17 progressor patients.

The chain is assembled from TRBV20-1 and TRBJ2-7; TRBD2 lines up with 8 middle nucleotides. The specimen comprised peripheral blood mononuclear cells (PBMCs), sampled at new diagnosis, from a patient treated with antithyroid drugs. The clonotype originates from a man aged 30 to 45 with Graves disease. Donor details come from another sample of the same person, matched by shared clones. CDR3 sequence: CSVGRGRYYEQYF. The nucleotides read TGCAGTGTCGGGAGGGGTCGTTACTACGAGCAGTACTTC.